One sample yielded the 18 T cell receptor beta chains listed below, sequenced in a study of control samples from healthy donors and cancer patients. Generated by immunoSEQ multiplex PCR, the TCRdb table keeps only in-frame clones and is missing some. This table has roughly 120,000 clones, just under 95% appearing once. Sequences were obtained from blood. All receptors come from a man between 25 and 39 years old in good health.

This sequence joins TRBV5-8 and TRBJ1-4; the D gene is possibly TRBD1 (6 bases). The CDR3 contains 18 residues. V lost 0 bases and J 4 bases, leaving 19 bases between the germline ends. Germline V gene data show CDR1 as SGHTS and CDR2 as YDEGEE. The CDR3 loop reads CASSLGRGLQGSNEKLFF. The CDR3 DNA follows: TGTGCCAGCAGCTTGGGACGGGGATTACAGGGAAGTAATGAAAAACTGTTTTTT.

V and J are TRBV10-2 and TRBJ2-2, with 7 bases lining up with TRBD1. V lost 6 bases, J lost 7 bases, and 11 bases stayed unmatched. The germline V gene encodes CDR1 WSHSY and CDR2 SAAADI. This CDR3 has 15 amino acids. For the CDR3, the DNA is TGCGCCAGCAGCCGAGAGGGGGCGGGTCACGGGGAGCTGTTTTTT. Translating gives CASSREGAGHGELFF.

This clone has just one count. The chain has TRBV6-5 and TRBJ2-7, with 8 bases that match TRBD2. V shed 8 bases and J 3 bases; nucleotides not matched to a gene: 12. Germline V gives CDR1 MNHEY, CDR2 SVGAGI. The CDR3 loop spans 15 amino acids. CDR3 bases: TGTGCCAGCCGTATGCTAGCGGGCACGGGCTACGAGCAGTACTTC. Translating it yields CASRMLAGTGYEQYF.

The gene calls are TRBV5-6 and TRBJ2-3; TRBD2 might be the D (5 bases). V dropped 0 bases and J dropped 6 bases, with 17 bases sitting between them. The CDR3 is made up of 16 amino acids. Germline CDR1 SGHDT, CDR2 YYEEEE. The CDR3 DNA is TGTGCCAGCAGCTTGGTGGACCTCCGGGGAGTGGATACGCAGTATTTT. Translation: CASSLVDLRGVDTQYF.

The chain joins TRBV2 to TRBJ2-7; TRBD2 matches 12 bases. V was pared by 7 bases and J by 13 bases, with 8 bases of the junction left unmatched. Germline-derived CDR1 and CDR2 are SNHLY and FYNNEI. There are 12 residues in the CDR3. The CDR3 DNA reads as TGTGCCAGCACCAGGACTAGCGGGGAGTTTTACTTC. This codes for CASTRTSGEFYF.

The chain has TRBV7-9 and TRBJ1-5; TRBD1 matches 7 bases. CDR1 and CDR2 from the germline V gene are SEHNR and FQNEAQ (reference sequence). Losses at the gene ends were 1 base for V and 5 bases for J; bases not matched to a gene: 5. The CDR3 runs 15 residues. The chain's CDR3 is CASSLGRDRYQPQHF. CDR3 bases: TGTGCCAGCAGCTTAGGCAGGGACAGATATCAGCCCCAGCATTTT.

The V call is TRBV14, the J call TRBJ1-1; D possibly corresponds to TRBD1 (5 bases). The germline V and J ends were trimmed by 0 bases and 8 bases, with 13 bases remaining between them. The V gene's germline CDR1 is SGHDN and CDR2 FVKESK. The CDR3 is made up of 14 amino acids. The CDR3 DNA follows: TGTGCCAGCAGCCAAGATAAGGGCGGGGCGGAAGCTTTCTTT. This codes for CASSQDKGGAEAFF.

The chain combines TRBV11-2 with TRBJ2-7, with no clear D. V dropped 1 base and J dropped 1 base, with 11 bases sitting between them. The V gene's germline CDR1 is SGHAT and CDR2 FQNNGV. This CDR3 is built from 15 residues. CDR3 in amino acids: CASSLAWGGSYEQYF. CDR3 in DNA: TGTGCCAGCAGCTTAGCTTGGGGTGGGTCCTACGAGCAGTACTTC. Filled out from reference TRBV11-2 and TRBJ2-7, the complete variable domain reads EAGVAQSPRYKIIEKRQSVAFWCNPISGHATLYWYQQILGQGPKLLIQFQNNGVVDDSQLPKDRFSAERLKGVDSTLKIQPAKLEDSAVYLCASSLAWGGSYEQYFGPGTRLTVT.

This chain joins TRBV7-8 and TRBJ2-7; 9 bases are shared with TRBD2. This CDR3 has 14 residues. The ends lost 3 bases at V and 5 bases at J; junction bases unmatched: 5. Germline V gene lookup returns CDR1 SGHVS and CDR2 FQNEAQ. CDR3 region: CASSFTWTSDEQYF. DNA for the CDR3: TGTGCCAGCAGCTTCACCTGGACTAGCGACGAGCAGTACTTC. Supplemented by reference TRBV7-8 and TRBJ2-7, the full variable domain reads GAGVSQSPRYKVAKRGQDVALRCDPISGHVSLFWYQQALGQGPEFLTYFQNEAQLDKSGLPSDRFFAERPEGSVSTLKIQRTQQEDSAVYLCASSFTWTSDEQYFGPGTRLTVT.

This chain uses TRBV9 with TRBJ2-5; 10 bases are shared with TRBD2. Germline V gene data show CDR1 as SGDLS and CDR2 as YYNGEE. The CDR3 length is 15 residues. V shed 4 bases, J shed 1 base, and the junction held 4 bases outside the gene matches. The CDR3 DNA is TGTGCCAGCAGCTCACTAGCGGGGAGCCAAGAGACCCAGTACTTC. This encodes CASSSLAGSQETQYF.

This clone was picked up one time. Here the CDR3 DNA reads TGTGCCAGCAGCTTTACCGGGTCAGATACGCAGTATTTT. As protein: CASSFTGSDTQYF. The chain combines TRBV7-2 with TRBJ2-3; D is uncertain. V was cut by 3 bases and J by 4 bases, with 8 bases left in between. Germline V gene data show CDR1 as SGHTA and CDR2 as FQGNSA. This CDR3 contains 13 residues.

The chain joins TRBV27 to TRBJ2-5; possibly TRBD1 for D (6 bases). The germline V gene encodes CDR1 MNHEY and CDR2 SMNVEV (reference sequence). V gave up 8 bases and J gave up 0 bases, with 13 bases separating them. The CDR3 has 14 amino acids. CDR3 nucleotide sequence: TGTGCCAGCTCCTTAAGGGGGTACCAAGAGACCCAGTACTTC. Translating it yields CASSLRGYQETQYF.

V gene TRBV7-2 combines with J gene TRBJ2-5, with D tentatively TRBD1 or TRBD2 (5 bases each). V lost 1 base and J 7 bases, leaving 16 bases between the germline ends. From germline, CDR1 is SGHTA and CDR2 FQGNSA. This CDR3 contains 15 residues. In nucleotides, the CDR3 is TGTGCCAGCAGCTTAGTTGGGACCTCGCCTCGGACCCAGTACTTC. This codes for CASSLVGTSPRTQYF.

The chain links TRBV29-1 to TRBJ1-2; a possible D gene is TRBD1 (5 bases). The CDR3 is 13 amino acids. The V end was cut by 3 bases, the J end by 3 bases, with 11 bases between. CDR1 is SQVTM and CDR2 is ANQGSEA in the germline V gene. The CDR3 reads CSVEAGSDYGYTF. Written as DNA, the CDR3 is TGCAGCGTTGAGGCAGGGTCGGACTATGGCTACACCTTC. Based on the CDR3 plus reference TRBV29-1 and TRBJ1-2, the full variable domain is SAVISQKPSRDICQRGTSLTIQCQVDSQVTMMFWYRQQPGQSLTLIATANQGSEATYESGFVIDKFPISRPNLTFSTLTVSNMSPEDSSIYLCSVEAGSDYGYTFGSGTRLTVV.

The chain joins TRBV7-2 to TRBJ1-4; TRBD1 might be the D (5 bases). The CDR3 is 14 amino acids. V lost 1 base, J lost 9 bases, and 12 bases lay in between. The germline V gene has CDR1 SGHTA and CDR2 FQGNSA. In nucleotides, the CDR3 is TGTGCCAGCAGCTTAGGGGGGACTGGTCAAAAACTGTTTTTT. Translated: CASSLGGTGQKLFF.

The chain is built from TRBV4-2 and TRBJ1-6; D might be TRBD1 (5 bases). The CDR3 loop spans 14 amino acids. Germline V gene data show CDR1 as LGHNA and CDR2 as YNFKEQ. Trimming took 0 bases from V and 10 from J, leaving 10 bases between them. The CDR3 here is CASSQDRDDSPLHF. The DNA of the CDR3 is TGTGCCAGCAGCCAAGATCGGGACGACTCACCCCTCCACTTT.

This chain joins TRBV28 and TRBJ1-2, with 8 bases aligning to TRBD1. The CDR3 spans 13 residues. CDR1 and CDR2 from the germline V gene are MDHEN and SYDVKM. V lost 5 bases to trimming and J lost 11 bases; unmatched junction nucleotides: 10. The CDR3 sequence is CASSTPGQVVYTF. The CDR3 nucleotides are TGTGCCAGCAGTACACCGGGACAGGTTGTTTACACCTTC.

The chain carries TRBV18 and TRBJ2-3; no clear D. Germline loops: CDR1 KGHSH, CDR2 LQKENI. Trimming took off 0 bases at V and 1 base at J, with 11 bases between the two ends. The length of the CDR3 is 16 residues. DNA of the CDR3: TGTGCCAGCTCACCACCGGTGGCAGGACGCACAGATACGCAGTATTTT. Amino acids: CASSPPVAGRTDTQYF.